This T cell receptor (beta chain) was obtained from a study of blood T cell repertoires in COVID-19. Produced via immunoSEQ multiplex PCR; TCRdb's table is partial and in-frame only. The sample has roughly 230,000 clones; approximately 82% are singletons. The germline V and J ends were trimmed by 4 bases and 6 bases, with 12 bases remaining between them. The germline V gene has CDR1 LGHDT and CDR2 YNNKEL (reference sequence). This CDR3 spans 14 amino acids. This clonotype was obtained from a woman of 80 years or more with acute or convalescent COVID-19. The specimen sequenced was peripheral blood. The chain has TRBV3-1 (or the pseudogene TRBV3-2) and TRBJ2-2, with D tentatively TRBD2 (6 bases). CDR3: CASSRDSMAGELFF. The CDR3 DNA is TGTGCCAGCAGCCGGGACTCGATGGCCGGGGAGCTGTTTTTT.